Listed here are 26 T cell receptor beta chains from one sample, sequenced in a study of shared clonotypes between healthy human individuals. Clones were sequenced by immunoSEQ multiplex PCR, and TCRdb holds only the in-frame ones, with some missing. The table lists over 950,000 clones, around 77% of them singletons. The sample was memory CD4+ T cells from PBMCs. This sample's subset: CD45RA-negative fraction. All receptors come from a man younger than 30 in good health. Some clones in this sample may be carry-over from other donors' samples.

J is TRBJ2-7 and V is TRBV5-6, with 8 bases lining up with TRBD1. The trim removed 2 bases at V and 4 bases at J, leaving 8 bases unmatched. This CDR3 contains 15 residues. CDR1 and CDR2 from the germline V gene are SGHDT and YYEEEE. The CDR3 DNA reads as TGTGCCAGCAGCTTCTCGCCTACAGGGGGGTACGAGCAGTACTTC. Protein product: CASSFSPTGGYEQYF.

J is TRBJ2-3 and V is TRBV5-1; 12 bases line up with TRBD2. J gave up 4 bases and V 0 bases, and 3 bases lay outside the gene matches. Germline V CDR1 and CDR2: SGHRS, YFSETQ. The CDR3 consists of 16 residues. As DNA, the CDR3 is TGCGCCAGCAGCTTGGGAGGACTAGCGGGACCAGATACGCAGTATTTT. Translating it yields CASSLGGLAGPDTQYF.

This chain connects TRBV4-2 to TRBJ2-1; D is possibly TRBD1 or TRBD2 (5 bases each). The germline gives CDR1 LGHNA, CDR2 YNFKEQ. This CDR3 has 14 residues. Deletions cut 2 bases from V and 9 bases from J, with 14 bases between. This chain's CDR3 is CASSQTTTGLEQFF. The CDR3 DNA follows: TGTGCCAGCAGCCAAACCACCACGGGGCTTGAGCAGTTCTTC.

DNA of the CDR3: TGTGCCAGTCGACGGGGACTAGCGGATTACTACGAGCAGTACTTC. It is translated as CASRRGLADYYEQYF. V gene TRBV7-2 combines with J gene TRBJ2-7; 11 bases are shared with TRBD2. The V gene's germline CDR1 is SGHTA and CDR2 FQGNSA. The CDR3 is made up of 15 amino acids. The ends lost 9 bases at V and 3 bases at J; junction bases unmatched: 10.

This rearrangement joins TRBV11-2 to TRBJ2-5; 9 positions match TRBD1. Trimming at V came to 6 bases and at J to 4 bases, leaving 6 bases not matched to a gene. Germline loops: CDR1 SGHAT, CDR2 FQNNGV. This CDR3 is 14 amino acids long. CDR3 residues: CASRIQGAGETQYF. The DNA for the CDR3 is TGTGCCAGCAGGATACAGGGGGCGGGAGAGACCCAGTACTTC.

Points on this clone: The same CDR3 arises from other DNA sequences in this sample as well. This sequence joins TRBV19 and TRBJ2-3, with D possibly TRBD1 on 5 matching bases. The V and J ends lost 6 bases and 0 bases respectively, with 13 bases between them. The CDR3 length is 15 residues. Per the germline V gene, CDR1 is LNHDA and CDR2 is SQIVND (reference sequence). The CDR3 loop is CASSPGQPSTDTQYF. The DNA for the CDR3 is TGTGCCAGTAGCCCCGGACAACCTAGCACAGATACGCAGTATTTT.

Many counts were recorded for this clone. The chain recombines TRBV7-8 with TRBJ1-1; tentatively, D is TRBD1 (5 bases). V lost 5 bases, J lost 0 bases, and 16 bases lay in between. This CDR3 region has 16 residues. The germline V gene encodes CDR1 SGHVS and CDR2 FQNEAQ. The CDR3 region is CASSVLLRGVNTEAFF. CDR3 nucleotides: TGTGCCAGCAGCGTACTTCTAAGAGGGGTGAACACTGAAGCTTTCTTT.

The rearrangement joins TRBV7-9 to TRBJ1-1; D gene uncertain. Germline loops: CDR1 SEHNR, CDR2 FQNEAQ (reference sequence). The V gene lost 5 bases and the J gene lost 0 bases, with 4 bases spanning the gap. This CDR3 has 12 amino acids. This chain's CDR3 is CASSAVNTEAFF. In nucleotides, the CDR3 is TGTGCCAGCAGCGCGGTGAACACTGAAGCTTTCTTT.

Only a few counts were recorded for this clone. V usage is TRBV6-1 and J usage is TRBJ2-7, with 9 bases matching TRBD1. The CDR3 is 15 amino acids. J was trimmed by 2 bases and V by 6 bases; bases with no gene match: 8. Germline V gene lookup returns CDR1 MNHNS and CDR2 SASEGT. In DNA form, the CDR3 reads TGTGCCAGCAGCGTAGGGACAGGGAAAGCCTACGAGCAGTACTTC. The encoded protein is CASSVGTGKAYEQYF.

Details on this clone: Other DNA variants within this sample encode the same CDR3. The chain links TRBV28 to TRBJ2-7, with D maybe TRBD2 (7 bases). This CDR3 contains 15 residues. With 2 bases removed from V and 0 bases from J, the gap between germline ends came to 11 bases. The germline V gene encodes CDR1 MDHEN and CDR2 SYDVKM. CDR3 region: CASSLVGGPSYEQYF. The CDR3 DNA sequence: TGTGCCAGCAGTTTAGTGGGGGGGCCCTCCTACGAGCAGTACTTC.

V and J are TRBV2 and TRBJ2-7; TRBD2 matches 7 bases. CDR1 is SNHLY and CDR2 is FYNNEI in the germline V gene. The CDR3 contains 14 residues. With 4 bases clipped from V and 6 bases from J, the junction kept 9 bases outside the gene matches. The CDR3 DNA is TGTGCCAGCAGTGGAATGGCGGGAGCGGGCGAGCAGTACTTC. This gives the protein CASSGMAGAGEQYF. Combining the CDR3 with reference TRBV2 and TRBJ2-7 gives the whole variable domain EPEVTQTPSHQVTQMGQEVILRCVPISNHLYFYWYRQILGQKVEFLVSFYNNEISEKSEIFDDQFSVERPDGSNFTLKIRSTKLEDSAMYFCASSGMAGAGEQYFGPGTRLTVT.

A few counts support this clone. Additional DNA sequences in this sample encode the identical CDR3. V gene TRBV6-5 combines with J gene TRBJ1-5; no clear D gene. The germline V and J ends were trimmed by 6 bases and 0 bases, with 6 bases remaining between them. The CDR3 is made up of 13 amino acids. The germline V gene encodes CDR1 MNHEY and CDR2 SVGAGI. The CDR3 coding sequence is TGTGCCAGCAGCAGAGTTAGCAATCAGCCCCAGCATTTT. Its protein product is CASSRVSNQPQHF.

CDR3 in amino acids: CASSTGTSRPPQFF. CDR3 coding DNA: TGTGCCAGCTCAACCGGGACTAGTCGTCCGCCGCAGTTCTTC. The chain is built from TRBV18 and TRBJ2-1, with 8 positions matching TRBD2. The CDR3 spans 14 residues. The V gene end was trimmed by 5 bases and the J gene end by 12 bases; junction bases not matched to a gene: 12. Germline CDR1 reads KGHSH; CDR2 reads LQKENI.

The J gene is TRBJ1-4, the V gene TRBV28; D ambiguous. V was shortened by 6 bases and J by 8 bases, with 7 bases between the two germline ends. The CDR3 is made up of 11 amino acids. Per the germline V gene, CDR1 is MDHEN and CDR2 is SYDVKM. CDR3 DNA: TGTGCCAGCAGCCGCATCGAAAAACTGTTTTTT. It translates to CASSRIEKLFF.

The chain joins TRBV11-2 to TRBJ2-3; D tentatively reads TRBD1 or TRBD2 (5 bases each). CDR3 length: 17 amino acids. V was cut by 1 base and J by 3 bases, with 17 bases left in between. The germline CDR1 and CDR2 sequences are SGHAT and FQNNGV. The CDR3 coding sequence is TGTGCCAGCAGCTTAGGGTCTGGGACGGGTGGGACAGATACGCAGTATTTT. Protein product: CASSLGSGTGGTDTQYF.

The chain employs TRBV5-1 and TRBJ2-2; D unclear. The CDR3 runs 22 residues. In germline, CDR1 is SGHRS, CDR2 YFSETQ. V dropped 4 bases and J dropped 4 bases, with 35 bases sitting between them. The CDR3 nucleotides read TGCGCCAGCAGCCAAAGGCGCTCCGGACCAATCTCGGCGAATATAAGCACCGGGGAGCTGTTTTTT. Protein product: CASSQRRSGPISANISTGELFF.

Remarks on this clone: This CDR3 is also generated by other DNA sequences in the sample. The CDR3 spells CASSLGTSGTGELFF. Written as DNA, the CDR3 is TGTGCCAGCAGTTTAGGGACTAGCGGGACCGGGGAGCTGTTTTTT. This sequence joins TRBV28 and TRBJ2-2; 12 bases map to TRBD2. The CDR3 runs 15 residues. J lost 5 bases, V lost 2 bases, and 0 bases had no gene match. From germline, CDR1 is MDHEN and CDR2 SYDVKM.

This clone was seen a single time. The gene calls are TRBV28 and TRBJ1-1; D uncertain. The CDR3 sequence is 14 residues long. Germline assignment: CDR1 MDHEN and CDR2 SYDVKM. V gave up 2 bases and J gave up 10 bases, with 17 bases separating them. CDR3 region: CASSLKVSRVGAFF. The CDR3 nucleotides are TGTGCCAGCAGTTTAAAAGTGTCGAGGGTAGGAGCTTTCTTT.

This clone was seen a few times. The V call is TRBV6-4, the J call TRBJ2-1, with a weak D call TRBD1 (5 bases). CDR3 length: 13 residues. The V end was cut by 2 bases, the J end by 3 bases, with 5 bases between. Germline CDR1 reads MRHNA; CDR2 reads SNTAGT. The CDR3 sequence: CASSDQGYNEQFF. The CDR3 nucleotides read TGTGCCAGCAGTGACCAGGGCTACAATGAGCAGTTCTTC.

This clone was counted only a few times. V is TRBV4-1 and J is TRBJ1-2; 7 positions agree with TRBD1. Trimming at V came to 0 bases and at J to 1 base, leaving 5 bases not matched to a gene. The germline CDR1 and CDR2 sequences are MGHRA and YSYEKL. The CDR3 sequence is 16 residues long. The CDR3 nucleotides are TGCGCCAGCAGCCAAGATCGGACAGGAATTAACTATGGCTACACCTTC. It yields the protein CASSQDRTGINYGYTF.

The chain has TRBV28 and TRBJ2-5; perhaps TRBD2 as D (6 bases). Germline values: CDR1 MDHEN, CDR2 SYDVKM. The CDR3 is made up of 15 amino acids. Trimming shortened V by 6 bases and J by 7 bases, and 21 bases separated the two germline ends. The CDR3 DNA reads as TGTGCCAGCAGCCTACCCCTGCAGGGAGGTGGGACCCAGTACTTC. It specifies CASSLPLQGGGTQYF.

This clone was counted a single time. This chain connects TRBV25-1 to TRBJ2-5; 14 bases are shared with TRBD2. The length of the CDR3 is 15 residues. Losses at the gene ends were 3 bases for V and 7 bases for J; bases not matched to a gene: 4. Per the germline V gene, CDR1 is MGHDK and CDR2 is SYGVNS. Here the CDR3 reads CASSEGLAGVATQYF. CDR3 in DNA: TGTGCCAGCAGTGAGGGACTAGCGGGAGTCGCGACCCAGTACTTC.

The rearrangement links TRBV5-1 to TRBJ2-2; D is undetermined. The length of the CDR3 is 13 residues. Germline-derived CDR1 and CDR2 are SGHRS and YFSETQ. With 1 base removed from V and 6 bases from J, the gap between germline ends came to 7 bases. The CDR3 DNA sequence: TGCGCCAGCAGCTTGAAGGATTCCGGGGAGCTGTTTTTT. This codes for CASSLKDSGELFF. Full variable domain (missing parts from reference TRBV5-1 and TRBJ2-2): KAGVTQTPRYLIKTRGQQVTLSCSPISGHRSVSWYQQTPGQGLQFLFEYFSETQRNKGNFPGRFSGRQFSNSRSEMNVSTLELGDSALYLCASSLKDSGELFFGEGSRLTVL.

Only a few counts were recorded for this clone. The sample contains more than one DNA sequence encoding this CDR3. The chain couples TRBV4-2 to TRBJ2-3; TRBD2 might be the D (6 bases). V was cut by 0 bases and J by 0 bases, with 10 bases left in between. CDR1 is LGHNA and CDR2 is YNFKEQ in the germline V gene. The CDR3 covers 16 residues. The CDR3 coding sequence is TGTGCCAGCAGCCAAGATTGGGCGGGGAGCACAGATACGCAGTATTTT. Its translation: CASSQDWAGSTDTQYF.

The genes are TRBV4-2 and TRBJ2-5; maybe TRBD2 (6 bases). The CDR3 is made up of 14 amino acids. Per germline, CDR1 LGHNA and CDR2 YNFKEQ. V was trimmed by 5 bases and J by 3 bases, leaving 13 bases between them. As DNA, the CDR3 is TGTGCCAGCAGCGAAACTAGCAACGAAGAGACCCAGTACTTC. It yields the protein CASSETSNEETQYF.

This chain uses TRBV6-6 with TRBJ2-7; D is unclear. The CDR3 runs to 12 residues. Germline V gene sequence: CDR1 MNHNY, CDR2 SVGAGI (reference sequence). Trimming shortened V by 2 bases and J by 5 bases, and 7 bases separated the two germline ends. DNA of the CDR3: TGTGCCAGCAGTTACCTCTCTGACGAGCAGTACTTC. Its translation: CASSYLSDEQYF.